Listed below are T cell receptor beta chains from one sample, sequenced in a study of beta chain features in type 1 diabetes. Profiling relied on immunoSEQ multiplex PCR, and the TCRdb table lists in-frame clones only, not all of them. The sample has around 40,000 clones, around 63% seen once. The sequenced sample consisted of Tregs from blood. These receptor sequences come from a man between 25 and 39 years old with type 1 diabetes. Some clones in this sample may be carry-over from other donors' samples. CDR3s include the opening cysteine and the closing phenylalanine or tryptophan. D genes are given only for firm matches. Size tells how often a clone was seen (once, few, many) or the class of an expanded clone, and some rows leave it out.

clone_size j_call d_call v_call cdr3_aa cdr3_nt
- TRBJ1-2 TRBD1 TRBV5-5 CASSLVPITGGKTYGYTF TGTGCCAGCAGCTTGGTTCCAATTACAGGGGGGAAGACCTATGGCTACACCTTC
- TRBJ1-2 - TRBV27 CASSSDRNRAYGYTF TGTGCCAGCAGTTCCGACAGGAATCGGGCCTATGGCTACACCTTC
few TRBJ1-5 - TRBV19 CASSIYERNQPQHF TGTGCCAGTAGTATTTATGAGCGCAATCAGCCCCAGCATTTT
- TRBJ2-7 - TRBV5-6 CASSFTGYEQYF TGTGCCAGCAGCTTTACAGGGTACGAGCAGTACTTC
few TRBJ2-2 TRBD2 TRBV7-2 CASSLRDYYTGELFF TGTGCCAGCAGCTTAAGGGACTACTACACCGGGGAGCTGTTTTTT
- TRBJ2-5 - TRBV2 CASSEDSIQGSRETQYF TGTGCCAGCAGTGAGGATAGCATACAGGGATCGCGAGAGACCCAGTACTTC
few TRBJ2-7 TRBD1 TRBV29-1 CSVTGQDHEQYF TGCAGCGTCACAGGACAGGATCACGAGCAGTACTTC
- TRBJ2-5 TRBD2 TRBV30 CAWAGTRVATQYF TGTGCCTGGGCCGGGACTAGGGTTGCGACCCAGTACTTC
few TRBJ2-6 - TRBV10-3 CAIRSPPSGANVLTF TGTGCCATCAGGTCCCCTCCCTCTGGGGCCAACGTCCTGACTTTC
- TRBJ1-2 - TRBV28 CASSLTGLYGYTF TGTGCCAGCAGTCTCACAGGGCTGTATGGCTACACCTTC
- TRBJ1-2 TRBD1 TRBV28 CASRSRDRGQGYGYTF TGTGCCAGCCGCTCCCGGGACAGGGGGCAGGGATATGGCTACACCTTC
- TRBJ2-7 TRBD2 TRBV5-1 CASSPGLAGGRLSSYEQYF TGCGCCAGCAGCCCAGGACTAGCGGGGGGCCGACTAAGCTCCTACGAGCAGTACTTC
- TRBJ2-3 - TRBV10-3 CAISNTGITDTQYF TGTGCCATCAGTAATACAGGGATTACAGATACGCAGTATTTT
- TRBJ2-6 - TRBV7-3 CASSRGGTDSHVLTF TGTGCCAGCAGCCGTGGGGGGACAGACTCCCACGTCCTGACTTTC
- TRBJ1-2 - TRBV7-8 CASSLMGRQGRGYTF TGTGCCAGCAGCTTAATGGGTAGGCAGGGAAGAGGCTACACCTTC
- TRBJ2-7 - TRBV5-1 CASRAGFYEQYF TGCGCCAGCAGAGCAGGGTTTTACGAGCAGTACTTC
- TRBJ1-2 - TRBV2 CASSLLTTSYGYTF TGTGCCAGCAGTCTCCTGACAACCTCCTATGGCTACACCTTC
- TRBJ1-5 - TRBV10-3 CAISESPGYQPQHF TGTGCCATCAGTGAGTCCCCAGGGTATCAGCCCCAGCATTTT
few TRBJ1-5 TRBD1 TRBV19 CASSIDLGTGGNQPQHF TGTGCCAGTAGTATAGATCTCGGGACAGGGGGCAATCAGCCCCAGCATTTT
- TRBJ2-2 TRBD2 TRBV5-1 CASSSSTSGDTGELFF TGCGCCAGCAGCTCATCGACTAGCGGTGACACCGGGGAGCTGTTTTTT
- TRBJ1-1 - TRBV29-1 CSSQGGRVEGTEAFF TGCAGCTCTCAGGGAGGTAGGGTCGAGGGCACTGAAGCTTTCTTT
once TRBJ2-1 - TRBV2 CASSEQGTDEQFF TGTGCCAGCAGTGAACAGGGTACCGATGAGCAGTTCTTC